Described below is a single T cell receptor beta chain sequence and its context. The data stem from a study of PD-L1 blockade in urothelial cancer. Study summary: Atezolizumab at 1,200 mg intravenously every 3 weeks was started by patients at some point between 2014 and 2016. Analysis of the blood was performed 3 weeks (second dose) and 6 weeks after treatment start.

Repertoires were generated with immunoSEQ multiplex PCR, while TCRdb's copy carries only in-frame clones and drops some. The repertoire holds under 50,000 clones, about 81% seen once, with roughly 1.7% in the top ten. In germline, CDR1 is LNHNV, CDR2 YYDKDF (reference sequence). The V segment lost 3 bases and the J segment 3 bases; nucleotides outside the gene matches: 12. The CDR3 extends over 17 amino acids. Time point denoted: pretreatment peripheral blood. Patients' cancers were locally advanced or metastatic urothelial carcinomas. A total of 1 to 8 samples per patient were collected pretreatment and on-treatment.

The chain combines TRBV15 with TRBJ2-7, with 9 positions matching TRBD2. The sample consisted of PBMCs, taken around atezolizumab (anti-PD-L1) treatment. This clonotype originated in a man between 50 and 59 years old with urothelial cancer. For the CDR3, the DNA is TGTGCCACCAGCAGTGAACTAGCGGGCGGTCCGGGCTACGAGCAGTACTTC. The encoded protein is CATSSELAGGPGYEQYF.